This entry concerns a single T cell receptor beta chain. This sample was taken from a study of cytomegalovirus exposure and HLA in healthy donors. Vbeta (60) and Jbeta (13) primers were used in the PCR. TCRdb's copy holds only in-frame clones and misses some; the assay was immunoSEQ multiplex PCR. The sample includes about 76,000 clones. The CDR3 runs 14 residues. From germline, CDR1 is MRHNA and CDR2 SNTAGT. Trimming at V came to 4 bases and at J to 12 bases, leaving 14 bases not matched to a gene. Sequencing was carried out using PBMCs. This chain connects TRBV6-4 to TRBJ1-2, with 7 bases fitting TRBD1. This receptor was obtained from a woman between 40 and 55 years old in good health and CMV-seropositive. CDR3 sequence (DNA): TGTGCCAGCAGTGCCCCAAGGACAGGCAACGATAACACCTTC. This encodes CASSAPRTGNDNTF.